The 2 T cell receptor beta chains below come from one sample, sequenced in a study of blood T cell repertoires in COVID-19 (dated by TCRdb to about 2020). The receptor library was made with the immunoSEQ multiplex PCR assay. Entries here come from immuneACCESS through TCRdb and include only in-frame sequences with V and J called. Some clones fail to appear in such tables; in the studies checked, an unresolved V gene covers under half of the shortfall, and the cause of the remainder is unknown. This sample is represented by roughly 68,000 clones; roughly 84% of them were singletons. The ten largest clonotypes hold approximately 10% of the sample. Sequencing input: peripheral blood. The receptors shown here come from a woman aged 45-60 years with acute or convalescent COVID-19.

This clone was counted at least ten times. The V and J genes are TRBV19 and TRBJ1-2; perhaps TRBD1 as D (6 bases). The CDR3 spans 12 residues. Germline CDR1 is LNHDA and CDR2 is SQIVND (reference sequence). The V end lost 5 bases, the J end lost 8 bases, and 12 bases lay between the germline ends. The CDR3 bases are TGTGCCAGTAGTCCAGGACAGAACGGCTACACCTTC. It is translated as CASSPGQNGYTF.

V gene TRBV19 combines with J gene TRBJ2-1; D is unresolved. V was trimmed by 1 base and J by 4 bases, leaving 5 bases between them. The length of the CDR3 is 13 residues. Germline CDR1 reads LNHDA; CDR2 reads SQIVND (reference sequence). CDR3 sequence (DNA): TGTGCCAGTAGTATAGCCACATACAATGAGCAGTTCTTC. Its translation is CASSIATYNEQFF.